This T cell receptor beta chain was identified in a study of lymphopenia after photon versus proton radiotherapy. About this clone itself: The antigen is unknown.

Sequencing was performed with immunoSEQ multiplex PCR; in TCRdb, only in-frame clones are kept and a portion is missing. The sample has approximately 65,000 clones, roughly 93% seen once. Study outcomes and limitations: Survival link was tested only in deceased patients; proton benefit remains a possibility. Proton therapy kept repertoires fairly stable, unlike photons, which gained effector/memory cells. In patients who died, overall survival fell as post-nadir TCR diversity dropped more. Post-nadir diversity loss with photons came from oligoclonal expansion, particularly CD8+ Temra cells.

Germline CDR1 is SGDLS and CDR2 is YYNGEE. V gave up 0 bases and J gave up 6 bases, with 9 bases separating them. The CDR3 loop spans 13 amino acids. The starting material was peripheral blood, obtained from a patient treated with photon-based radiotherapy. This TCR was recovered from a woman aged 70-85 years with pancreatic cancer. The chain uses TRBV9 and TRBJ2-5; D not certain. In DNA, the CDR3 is TGTGCCAGCAGCGTAGAGGGTGGCCAGACCCAGTACTTC. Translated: CASSVEGGQTQYF. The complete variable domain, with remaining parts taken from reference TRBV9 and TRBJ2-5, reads DSGVTQTPKHLITATGQRVTLRCSPRSGDLSVYWYQQSLDQGLQFLIQYYNGEERAKGNILERFSAQQFPDLHSELNLSSLELGDSALYFCASSVEGGQTQYFGPGTRLLVL.